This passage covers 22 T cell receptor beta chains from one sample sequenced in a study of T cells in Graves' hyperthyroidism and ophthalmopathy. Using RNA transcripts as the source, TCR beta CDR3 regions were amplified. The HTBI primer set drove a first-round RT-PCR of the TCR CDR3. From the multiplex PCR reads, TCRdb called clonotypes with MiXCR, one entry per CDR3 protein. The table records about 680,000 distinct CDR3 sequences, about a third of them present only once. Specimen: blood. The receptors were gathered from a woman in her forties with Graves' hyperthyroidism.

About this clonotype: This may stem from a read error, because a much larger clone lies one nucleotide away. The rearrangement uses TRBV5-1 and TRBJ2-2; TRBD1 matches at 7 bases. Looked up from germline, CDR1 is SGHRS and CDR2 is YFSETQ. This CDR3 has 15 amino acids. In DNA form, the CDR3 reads TGCGCCAACAGCCCAGGACAGGCGAACACCGGGGAGCTGTTTTTT. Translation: CANSPGQANTGELFF.

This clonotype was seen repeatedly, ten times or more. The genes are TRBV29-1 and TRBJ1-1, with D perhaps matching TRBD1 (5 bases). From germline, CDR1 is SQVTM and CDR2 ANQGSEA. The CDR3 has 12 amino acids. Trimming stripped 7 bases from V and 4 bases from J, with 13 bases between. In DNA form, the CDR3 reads TGCAGCGCCCGCCGAGGGGCCACTGAAGCTTTCTTT. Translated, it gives CSARRGATEAFF.

This CDR3 reads CASRDYRATSYEQYF. The CDR3 DNA reads as TGTGCCAGCAGGGATTACAGGGCCACCTCCTACGAGCAGTACTTC. The V call is TRBV6-5, the J call TRBJ2-7, with D perhaps TRBD1 (6 bases). Trimming shortened V by 6 bases and J by 0 bases, and 15 bases separated the two germline ends. The CDR3 has 15 amino acids. Germline V gives CDR1 MNHEY, CDR2 SVGAGI.

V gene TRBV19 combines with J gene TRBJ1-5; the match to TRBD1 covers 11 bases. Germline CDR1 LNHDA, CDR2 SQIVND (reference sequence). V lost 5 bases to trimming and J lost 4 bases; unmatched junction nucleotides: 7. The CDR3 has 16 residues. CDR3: CASSFGQGAYNQPQHF. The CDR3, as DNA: TGTGCCAGTAGTTTCGGACAGGGGGCGTATAATCAGCCCCAGCATTTT. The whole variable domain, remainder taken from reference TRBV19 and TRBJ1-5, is DGGITQSPKYLFRKEGQNVTLSCEQNLNHDAMYWYRQDPGQGLRLIYYSQIVNDFQKGDIAEGYSVSREKKESFPLTVTSAQKNPTAFYLCASSFGQGAYNQPQHFGDGTRLSIL.

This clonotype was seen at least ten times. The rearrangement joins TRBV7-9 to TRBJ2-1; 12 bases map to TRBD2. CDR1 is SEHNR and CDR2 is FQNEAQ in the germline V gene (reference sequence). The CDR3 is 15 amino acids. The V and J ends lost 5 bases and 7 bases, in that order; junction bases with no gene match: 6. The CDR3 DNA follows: TGTGCCAGCAGCACGACTAGCGGGGGACTAAATGAGCAGTTCTTC. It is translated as CASSTTSGGLNEQFF.

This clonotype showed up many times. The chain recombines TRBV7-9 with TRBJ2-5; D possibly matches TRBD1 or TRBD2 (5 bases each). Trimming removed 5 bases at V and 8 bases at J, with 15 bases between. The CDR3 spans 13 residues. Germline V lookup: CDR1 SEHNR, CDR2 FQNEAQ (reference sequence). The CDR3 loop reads CASSPGTVGTQYF. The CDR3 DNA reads TGTGCCAGCAGCCCAGGGACGGTCGGCACCCAGTACTTC. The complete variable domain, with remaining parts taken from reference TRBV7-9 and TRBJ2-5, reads DTGVSQNPRHKITKRGQNVTFRCDPISEHNRLYWYRQTLGQGPEFLTYFQNEAQLEKSRLLSDRFSAERPKGSFSTLEIQRTEQGDSAMYLCASSPGTVGTQYFGPGTRLLVL.

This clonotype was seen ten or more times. The CDR3 sequence: CASSPGRGMAEQYF. The CDR3 coding sequence is TGTGCCAGCAGCCCGGGGAGGGGGATGGCCGAGCAGTACTTC. The rearrangement joins TRBV7-2 to TRBJ2-7; a possible D gene is TRBD2 (7 bases). The V gene's germline CDR1 is SGHTA and CDR2 FQGNSA. Trimming pared 5 bases from V and 6 bases from J, leaving 17 bases between. The CDR3 has 14 amino acids.

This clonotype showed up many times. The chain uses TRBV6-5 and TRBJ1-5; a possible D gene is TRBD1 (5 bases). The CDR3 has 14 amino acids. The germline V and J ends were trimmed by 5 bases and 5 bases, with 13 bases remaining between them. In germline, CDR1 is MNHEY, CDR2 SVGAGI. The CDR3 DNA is TGTGCCAGCAGTGTCGGACAAAAGTATCAGCCCCAGCATTTT. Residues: CASSVGQKYQPQHF.

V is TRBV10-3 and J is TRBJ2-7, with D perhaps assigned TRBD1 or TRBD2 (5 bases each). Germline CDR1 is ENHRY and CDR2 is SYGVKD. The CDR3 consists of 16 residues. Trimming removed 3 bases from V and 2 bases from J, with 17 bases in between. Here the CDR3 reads CAISDVRGATPYEQYF. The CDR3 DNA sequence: TGTGCCATCAGTGATGTACGGGGCGCAACCCCCTACGAGCAGTACTTC.

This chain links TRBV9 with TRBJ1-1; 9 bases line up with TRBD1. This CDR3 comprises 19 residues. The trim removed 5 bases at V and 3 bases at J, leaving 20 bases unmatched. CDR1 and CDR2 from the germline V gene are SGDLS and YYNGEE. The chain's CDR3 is CASSSYRRTGVLMDTEAFF. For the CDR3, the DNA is TGTGCCAGCAGTTCATATCGTAGGACAGGGGTCCTCATGGACACTGAAGCTTTCTTT.

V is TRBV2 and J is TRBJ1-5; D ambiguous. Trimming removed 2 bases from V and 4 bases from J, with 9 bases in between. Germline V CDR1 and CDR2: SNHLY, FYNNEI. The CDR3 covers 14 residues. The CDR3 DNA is TGTGCCAGCAGTGAACGGGCGGTGAATCAGCCCCAGCATTTT. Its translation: CASSERAVNQPQHF. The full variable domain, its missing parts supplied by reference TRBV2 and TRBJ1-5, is EPEVTQTPSHQVTQMGQEVILRCVPISNHLYFYWYRQILGQKVEFLVSFYNNEISEKSEIFDDQFSVERPDGSNFTLKIRSTKLEDSAMYFCASSERAVNQPQHFGDGTRLSIL.

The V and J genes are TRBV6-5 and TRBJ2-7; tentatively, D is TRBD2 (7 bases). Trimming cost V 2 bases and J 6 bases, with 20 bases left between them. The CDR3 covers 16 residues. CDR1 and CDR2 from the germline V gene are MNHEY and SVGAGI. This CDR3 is CASSYPGAVGGREQYF. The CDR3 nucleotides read TGTGCCAGCAGTTACCCTGGAGCCGTCGGGGGGCGCGAGCAGTACTTC.

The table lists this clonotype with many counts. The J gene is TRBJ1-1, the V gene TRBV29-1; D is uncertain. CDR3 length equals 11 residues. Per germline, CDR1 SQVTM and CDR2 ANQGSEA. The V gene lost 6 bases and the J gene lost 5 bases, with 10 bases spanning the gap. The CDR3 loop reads CSVSRGTEAFF. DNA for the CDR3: TGCAGCGTCTCACGCGGGACTGAAGCTTTCTTT.

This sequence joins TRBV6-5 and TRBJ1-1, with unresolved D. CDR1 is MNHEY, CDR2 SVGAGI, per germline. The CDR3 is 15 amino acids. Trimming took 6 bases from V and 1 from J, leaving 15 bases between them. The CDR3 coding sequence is TGTGCCAGCAGCACCATGTTAAGCCGGAACACTGAAGCTTTCTTT. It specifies CASSTMLSRNTEAFF.

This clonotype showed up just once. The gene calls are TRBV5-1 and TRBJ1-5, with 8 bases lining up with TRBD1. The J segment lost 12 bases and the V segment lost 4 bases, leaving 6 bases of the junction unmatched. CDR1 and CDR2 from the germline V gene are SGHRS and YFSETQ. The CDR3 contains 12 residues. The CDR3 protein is CASSPDRENQHF. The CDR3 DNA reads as TGCGCCAGCAGCCCGGACAGGGAGAACCAGCATTTT.

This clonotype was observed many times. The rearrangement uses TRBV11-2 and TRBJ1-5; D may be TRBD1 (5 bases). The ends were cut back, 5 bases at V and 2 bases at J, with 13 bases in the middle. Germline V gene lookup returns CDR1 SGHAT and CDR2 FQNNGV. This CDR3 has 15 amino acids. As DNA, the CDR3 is TGTGCCAGCAGCACGGGGCCCGGCGGCAATCAGCCCCAGCATTTT. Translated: CASSTGPGGNQPQHF.

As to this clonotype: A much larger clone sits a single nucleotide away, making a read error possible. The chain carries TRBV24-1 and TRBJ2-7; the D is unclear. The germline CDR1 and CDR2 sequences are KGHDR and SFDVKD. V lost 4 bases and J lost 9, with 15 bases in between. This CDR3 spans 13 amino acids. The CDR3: CATSDQGSRGQYF. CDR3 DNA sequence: TGTGCCACCAGTGACCAAGGATCTCGCGGGCAGTACTTC.

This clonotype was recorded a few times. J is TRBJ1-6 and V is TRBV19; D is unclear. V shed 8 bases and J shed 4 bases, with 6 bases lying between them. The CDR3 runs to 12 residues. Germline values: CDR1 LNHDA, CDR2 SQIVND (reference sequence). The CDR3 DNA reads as TGTGCCAGTCGGGCGTATAATTCACCCCTCCACTTT. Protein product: CASRAYNSPLHF.

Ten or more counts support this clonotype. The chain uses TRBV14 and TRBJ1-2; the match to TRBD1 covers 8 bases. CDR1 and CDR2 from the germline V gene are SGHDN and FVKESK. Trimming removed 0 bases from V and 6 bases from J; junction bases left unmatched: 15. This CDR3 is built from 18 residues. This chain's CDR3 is CASSQDHVALGTGDGYTF. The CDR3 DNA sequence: TGTGCCAGCAGCCAAGATCACGTGGCTTTAGGGACAGGAGATGGCTACACCTTC. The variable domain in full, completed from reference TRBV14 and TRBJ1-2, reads EAGVTQFPSHSVIEKGQTVTLRCDPISGHDNLYWYRRVMGKEIKFLLHFVKESKQDESGMPNNRFLAERTGGTYSTLKVQPAELEDSGVYFCASSQDHVALGTGDGYTFGSGTRLTVV.

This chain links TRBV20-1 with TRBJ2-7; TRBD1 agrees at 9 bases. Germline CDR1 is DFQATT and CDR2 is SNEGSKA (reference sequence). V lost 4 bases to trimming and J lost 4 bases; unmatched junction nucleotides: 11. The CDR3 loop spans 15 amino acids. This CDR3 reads CSATPDRGGMYEQYF. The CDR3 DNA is TGCAGTGCTACCCCGGACAGGGGTGGAATGTACGAGCAGTACTTC.

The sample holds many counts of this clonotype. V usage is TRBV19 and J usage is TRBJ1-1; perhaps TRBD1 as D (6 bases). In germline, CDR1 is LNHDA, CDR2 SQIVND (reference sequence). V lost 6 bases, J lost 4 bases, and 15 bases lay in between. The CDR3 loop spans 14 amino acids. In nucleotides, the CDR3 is TGTGCCAGTAGGGACAGTTTAGCCGGCACTGAAGCTTTCTTT. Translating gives CASRDSLAGTEAFF.

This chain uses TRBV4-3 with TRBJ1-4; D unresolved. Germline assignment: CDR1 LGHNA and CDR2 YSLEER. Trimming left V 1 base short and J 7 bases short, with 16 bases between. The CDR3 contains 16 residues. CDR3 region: CASSQVTEGGSEKLFF. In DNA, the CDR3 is TGCGCCAGCAGCCAAGTTACCGAGGGTGGAAGTGAAAAACTGTTTTTT.